These 28 T cell receptor beta chains came from one sample sequenced in a study of T cells in Graves' hyperthyroidism and ophthalmopathy (dated by TCRdb to between 2018 and 2021). The library came from multiplex PCR. Sequenced using an Illumina HiSeq 2000. Amplification of TCR beta CDR3 regions was carried out from RNA transcripts. A first-round RT-PCR of the TCR CDR3 used the HTBI primer set with the Qiagen OneStep RT-PCR kit. The raw public data were reprocessed by TCRdb itself: fastp quality trimming at Q25, MiXCR clonotype calling, in-frame beta chains only. Rows are unified per CDR3 protein, each entry keeping the most common DNA and genes. The sample contains approximately 380,000 distinct CDR3 sequences, under 20% of them found a single time. The biggest ten clones account for about 3.7% of the sample. Sequenced material: blood. The receptors were gathered from a woman under 30 with Graves' hyperthyroidism.

V usage is TRBV12-3 or TRBV12-4 and J usage is TRBJ2-5, with D perhaps given as TRBD1 or TRBD2 (7 bases each). V lost 3 bases, J lost 5 bases, and 22 bases lay in between. There are 17 residues in the CDR3. The CDR3 reads CASSLYGQGGAGETQYF. CDR3 bases: TGTGCCAGCAGTTTGTATGGCCAGGGGGGGGCCGGGGAGACCCAGTACTTC.

Comments on this clonotype: Given a much more abundant clone one base away, this may be a read error. V and J are TRBV30 and TRBJ2-7; TRBD1 might be the D (5 bases). Germline V lookup: CDR1 GTSNPN, CDR2 SVGIG (reference sequence). Deletions cut 1 base from V and 2 bases from J, with 15 bases between. This CDR3 region has 15 residues. The CDR3: CAWSEGSGSTYEQYF. CDR3 nucleotide sequence: TGTGCCTGGAGTGAGGGGTCTGGCTCTACCTACGAGCAGTACTTC.

This clonotype was seen many times. At one end, the junction sequence differs from germline, possibly due to a read error. V and J are TRBV20-1 and TRBJ1-1; D uncertain. The CDR3 runs to 13 residues. The germline V gene has CDR1 DFQATT and CDR2 SNEGSKA (reference sequence). CDR3 residues: CSTRDQGHTEAFF. DNA for the CDR3: TGCAGTACTAGAGATCAAGGTCACACTGAAGCTTTCTTT.

This clonotype showed up many times. CDR3 DNA sequence: TGTGCCAGCAGCTTAGGGGCAGGGGTGGTTCAGCCCCAGCATTTT. This translates into CASSLGAGVVQPQHF. This sequence joins TRBV7-9 and TRBJ1-5, with D possibly TRBD1 on 6 matching bases. This CDR3 has 15 residues. Deletions cut 1 base from V and 6 bases from J, with 13 bases between. Germline assignment: CDR1 SEHNR and CDR2 FQNEAQ (reference sequence). Full variable domain (missing parts from reference TRBV7-9 and TRBJ1-5): DTGVSQNPRHKITKRGQNVTFRCDPISEHNRLYWYRQTLGQGPEFLTYFQNEAQLEKSRLLSDRFSAERPKGSFSTLEIQRTEQGDSAMYLCASSLGAGVVQPQHFGDGTRLSIL.

This clonotype showed up just a few times. A much larger clone lies a single base off, so this may be a read error. This rearrangement joins TRBV2 to TRBJ1-1, with 7 bases lining up with TRBD1. The ends lost 6 bases at V and 6 bases at J; junction bases unmatched: 10. Looked up from germline, CDR1 is SNHLY and CDR2 is FYNNEI. This CDR3 has 14 amino acids. The chain's CDR3 is CASRGDRAEAEAFF. Here the CDR3 DNA reads TGTGCCAGCAGAGGGGACAGAGCGGAGGCTGAAGCTTTCTTT.

The chain recombines TRBV7-9 with TRBJ2-5, with D perhaps matching TRBD2 (5 bases). The CDR3 sequence is 13 residues long. V lost 5 bases and J 7 bases, leaving 14 bases between the germline ends. Per germline, CDR1 SEHNR and CDR2 FQNEAQ (reference sequence). The CDR3 DNA is TGTGCCAGCAGCCCCATTTCGGAGGCGACCCAGTACTTC. Protein sequence: CASSPISEATQYF.

This clonotype showed up many times. The genes are TRBV11-2 and TRBJ2-5; 9 bases agree with TRBD1. Unmatched junction bases numbered 9, after V lost 5 bases and J lost 5 bases. The germline V gene has CDR1 SGHAT and CDR2 FQNNGV. The CDR3 sequence is 15 residues long. The CDR3 nucleotides are TGTGCCAGCAGCCCCATCGGGACAGGGAGGGAGACCCAGTACTTC. Residues: CASSPIGTGRETQYF.

In this sample, this clonotype turned up many times. The chain links TRBV28 to TRBJ2-5; TRBD2 aligns across 12 bases. Germline CDR1 MDHEN, CDR2 SYDVKM. The CDR3 spans 14 residues. V gave up 10 bases and J gave up 7 bases; unmatched junction bases: 10. The chain's CDR3 is CATTLAGGPRTQYF. The DNA for the CDR3 is TGTGCCACCACTCTAGCGGGGGGGCCTCGGACCCAGTACTTC.

This chain connects TRBV2 to TRBJ2-7; 10 positions match TRBD2. Trimming removed 0 bases from V and 6 bases from J; junction bases left unmatched: 5. CDR3 length equals 15 residues. Germline lookup yields CDR1 SNHLY and CDR2 FYNNEI. The CDR3 protein is CASSEAQRGGLEQYF. Written as DNA, the CDR3 is TGTGCCAGCAGTGAAGCTCAGCGGGGGGGCCTCGAGCAGTACTTC.

In its sample, this clonotype was seen many times. The chain is built from TRBV11-2 and TRBJ2-5; TRBD1 is a possible D gene (6 bases). Germline values: CDR1 SGHAT, CDR2 FQNNGV. Deletions cut 7 bases from V and 5 bases from J, with 14 bases between. This CDR3 contains 13 residues. The CDR3 protein is CASTYRVEETQYF. CDR3 nucleotides: TGTGCCAGCACCTACAGGGTAGAGGAGACCCAGTACTTC.

The gene calls are TRBV6-5 and TRBJ1-2; TRBD1 matches 7 bases. The trim removed 2 bases at V and 10 bases at J, leaving 7 bases unmatched. This CDR3 is 13 amino acids long. Per germline, CDR1 MNHEY and CDR2 SVGAGI. CDR3 region: CASSYKGARDYTF. The CDR3, as DNA: TGTGCCAGCAGTTACAAGGGGGCGCGGGACTACACCTTC.

This clonotype was seen repeatedly, ten times or more. The CDR3 protein is CASSPQWDRGWSGYTF. CDR3 bases: TGTGCCAGCAGCCCTCAGTGGGACAGGGGGTGGTCTGGCTACACCTTC. The rearrangement links TRBV27 to TRBJ1-2; 11 bases fit TRBD1. Germline V gene data show CDR1 as MNHEY and CDR2 as SMNVEV (reference sequence). Trimming at V came to 6 bases and at J to 7 bases, leaving 13 bases not matched to a gene. The CDR3 spans 16 residues.

This clonotype was detected many times. The rearrangement joins TRBV27 to TRBJ2-7; TRBD1 might be the D (6 bases). Deletions cut 7 bases from V and 0 bases from J, with 16 bases between. Per germline, CDR1 MNHEY and CDR2 SMNVEV (reference sequence). This CDR3 has 15 residues. CDR3 DNA sequence: TGTGCCAGCAAAAGGGGGACACAGAACTCCTACGAGCAGTACTTC. Translation gives CASKRGTQNSYEQYF.

There are many counts of this clonotype. The V gene is TRBV19, the J gene TRBJ1-1; D remains ambiguous. CDR3 size: 13 residues. V dropped 8 bases and J dropped 6 bases, with 16 bases sitting between them. The germline CDR1 and CDR2 sequences are LNHDA and SQIVND (reference sequence). CDR3 region: CASHESEASEAFF. CDR3 nucleotides: TGTGCCAGTCACGAAAGTGAGGCTTCTGAAGCTTTCTTT.

This chain uses TRBV6-2 or TRBV6-3 with TRBJ1-1; 11 nucleotides match TRBD1. This CDR3 has 18 residues. Germline CDR1 and CDR2: MNHEY and SVGEGT. Trimming removed 5 bases from V and 0 bases from J; junction bases left unmatched: 11. CDR3 region: CASSHGARTGGMNTEAFF. The DNA for the CDR3 is TGTGCCAGCAGTCACGGCGCGAGGACAGGGGGCATGAACACTGAAGCTTTCTTT.

This clonotype showed up many times. The rearrangement links TRBV18 to TRBJ2-7; D is perhaps TRBD1 (6 bases). Trimming left V 8 bases short and J 2 bases short, with 10 bases between. This CDR3 spans 12 amino acids. Germline V lookup: CDR1 KGHSH, CDR2 LQKENI. In nucleotides, the CDR3 is TGTGCCAGCAGCCCAGGGGCCTACGAGCAGTACTTC. This encodes CASSPGAYEQYF.

This sequence joins TRBV4-1 and TRBJ1-1, with D perhaps TRBD1 (6 bases). CDR3 length: 16 residues. Per the germline V gene, CDR1 is MGHRA and CDR2 is YSYEKL. Between the trimmed V and J ends, which lost 1 base and 4 bases, there was a span of 16 bases. CDR3 DNA: TGCGCCAGCAGCCAAGCCCCAGGGGTTGAATCCACTGAAGCTTTCTTT. This sequence encodes CASSQAPGVESTEAFF.

This clonotype was detected ten times or more. The CDR3 spells CASSSRETDTQYF. The DNA for the CDR3 is TGTGCCAGCAGTTCCAGGGAAACAGATACGCAGTATTTT. The rearrangement joins TRBV6-4 to TRBJ2-3; D possibly corresponds to TRBD1 (5 bases). Germline-derived CDR1 and CDR2 are MRHNA and SNTAGT. The V and J ends lost 5 bases and 3 bases respectively, with 9 bases between them. The CDR3 consists of 13 residues.

This clonotype was observed many times. V usage is TRBV20-1 and J usage is TRBJ2-7; 9 bases fit TRBD2. The length of the CDR3 is 15 residues. CDR1 is DFQATT, CDR2 SNEGSKA, per germline (reference sequence). J was trimmed by 0 bases and V by 3 bases; bases with no gene match: 6. The chain's CDR3 is CSARGLAGISYEQYF. The DNA for the CDR3 is TGCAGTGCTAGGGGCCTAGCGGGAATCTCCTACGAGCAGTACTTC.

The chain uses TRBV3-1 and TRBJ1-1; D is ambiguous. The germline gives CDR1 LGHDT, CDR2 YNNKEL (reference sequence). Trimming cost V 0 bases and J 3 bases, with 11 bases left between them. The CDR3 spans 15 residues. The CDR3 bases are TGTGCCAGCAGCCAAGACCCGGGTGGGGACACTGAAGCTTTCTTT. Translating gives CASSQDPGGDTEAFF.

This clonotype has only a few counts. V is TRBV2 and J is TRBJ2-4, with no clear D. V was pared by 2 bases and J by 7 bases, with 9 bases between. The germline V gene encodes CDR1 SNHLY and CDR2 FYNNEI. There are 13 residues in the CDR3. The CDR3 coding sequence is TGTGCCAGCAGTGAAAATAGAGCGAACATTCAGTACTTC. It is translated as CASSENRANIQYF.

This clonotype has ten or more counts. V usage is TRBV5-5 and J usage is TRBJ2-7; D is unresolved. The CDR3 consists of 16 residues. Germline V gives CDR1 SGHKS, CDR2 YYEKEE (reference sequence). V shed 0 bases and J shed 0 bases, with 13 bases lying between them. The DNA of the CDR3 is TGTGCCAGCAGCTTGGTACCAGACCTGTTCTCCTACGAGCAGTACTTC. Translation: CASSLVPDLFSYEQYF.

Many counts were recorded for this clonotype. The chain uses TRBV12-3 or TRBV12-4 and TRBJ2-3; D ambiguous. The length of the CDR3 is 11 residues. Trimming shortened V by 6 bases and J by 7 bases, and 8 bases separated the two germline ends. CDR3 amino acids: CASRSYYTQYF. The CDR3 bases are TGTGCCAGCAGGAGTTACTATACGCAGTATTTT.

This clonotype was seen at least ten times. The V and J genes are TRBV2 and TRBJ1-2; no firm D call. V lost 8 bases, J lost 5 bases, and 9 bases lay in between. The V gene's germline CDR1 is SNHLY and CDR2 FYNNEI. This CDR3 contains 11 residues. Here the CDR3 DNA reads TGTGCCAGCCGCATGGAATATGGCTACACCTTC. Its protein is CASRMEYGYTF.

CDR3 DNA: TGTGCCAGCAGGTTGGAAGCGACCCAGTACTTC. It translates to CASRLEATQYF. V usage is TRBV11-2 and J usage is TRBJ2-5; D not certain. CDR3 length: 11 residues. Trimming left V 6 bases short and J 7 bases short, with 9 bases between. CDR1 and CDR2 from the germline V gene are SGHAT and FQNNGV. The entire variable domain, with the rest obtained from reference TRBV11-2 and TRBJ2-5, is as follows: EAGVAQSPRYKIIEKRQSVAFWCNPISGHATLYWYQQILGQGPKLLIQFQNNGVVDDSQLPKDRFSAERLKGVDSTLKIQPAKLEDSAVYLCASRLEATQYFGPGTRLLVL.

The sample holds many counts of this clonotype. The rearrangement joins TRBV6-1 to TRBJ1-1, with TRBD1 as a possible D gene (6 bases). Germline values: CDR1 MNHNS, CDR2 SASEGT. V lost 5 bases to trimming and J lost 1 base, with 11 bases between them. The CDR3 spans 14 residues. The CDR3 DNA follows: TGTGCCAGCAGTCGACAGGACGCGAACACTGAAGCTTTCTTT. It specifies CASSRQDANTEAFF.

This clonotype was detected many times. V gene TRBV7-6 combines with J gene TRBJ1-5; D unclear. Trimming left V 5 bases short and J 2 bases short, with 7 bases between. Germline CDR1 SGHVS, CDR2 FNYEAQ. CDR3 length: 13 amino acids. The CDR3 region is CASSPDRNQPQHF. In DNA form, the CDR3 reads TGTGCCAGCAGCCCAGACCGCAATCAGCCCCAGCATTTT.

This clonotype occurred many times. J is TRBJ2-7 and V is TRBV6-5; D tentatively fits TRBD1 or TRBD2 (5 bases each). The ends were cut back, 2 bases at V and 2 bases at J, with 16 bases in the middle. Per the germline V gene, CDR1 is MNHEY and CDR2 is SVGAGI. CDR3 length equals 16 residues. DNA for the CDR3: TGTGCCAGCAGTTACCTCCCCGGGGCAGGGACCTACGAGCAGTACTTC. Translating it yields CASSYLPGAGTYEQYF.